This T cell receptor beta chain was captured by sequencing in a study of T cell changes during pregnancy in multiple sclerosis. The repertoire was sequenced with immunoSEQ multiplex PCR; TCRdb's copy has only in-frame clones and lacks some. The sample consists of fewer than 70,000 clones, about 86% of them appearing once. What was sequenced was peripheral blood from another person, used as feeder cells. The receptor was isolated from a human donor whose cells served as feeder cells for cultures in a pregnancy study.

The DNA of the CDR3 is TGTGCCAGCAGTTTATCCACGGGACTAGCGGGCCCTCATCAAGAGACCCAGTACTTC. Its translation: CASSLSTGLAGPHQETQYF. The gene calls are TRBV27 and TRBJ2-5; 12 nucleotides match TRBD2. This CDR3 is 19 amino acids long. In germline, CDR1 is MNHEY, CDR2 SMNVEV (reference sequence). V trimming: 0 bases; J trimming: 2 bases; junction bases outside the gene matches: 10.